This TCR beta chain was sequenced for a study of T-cell memory formation after mild COVID-19. MiXCR, run by TCRdb on the 5' RACE reads, gives a single entry per CDR3 protein. This table holds about 560,000 distinct CDR3 sequences, approximately 15% found once. A remark on this clonotype: As yet, its antigen is unknown.

Study-level findings and limits: Still unconfirmed is whether the second-wave clones peaking on day 37 recognized SARS-CoV-2. Some clones that responded turned up in pre-infection memory, which suggests that cross-reactive memory joined in. Largely, contracting CD4+ clones fell within CM and EM, and contracting CD8+ clones within EMRA.

CDR1 is DFQATT and CDR2 is SNEGSKA in the germline V gene (reference sequence). Trimming at V came to 2 bases and at J to 5 bases, leaving 8 bases not matched to a gene. CDR3 length: 14 residues. The sequenced sample consisted of PBMCs or a T cell subset sorted from them (not recorded which). V gene TRBV20-1 combines with J gene TRBJ1-1; the match to TRBD1 covers 7 bases. The TCR was taken from an adult woman who had mild COVID-19 (a few samples of this study predate the infection). Cell type and time point are not known. CDR3 in amino acids: CSARLGAGGTEAFF. CDR3 in DNA: TGCAGTGCTAGATTGGGGGCAGGGGGAACTGAAGCTTTCTTT.